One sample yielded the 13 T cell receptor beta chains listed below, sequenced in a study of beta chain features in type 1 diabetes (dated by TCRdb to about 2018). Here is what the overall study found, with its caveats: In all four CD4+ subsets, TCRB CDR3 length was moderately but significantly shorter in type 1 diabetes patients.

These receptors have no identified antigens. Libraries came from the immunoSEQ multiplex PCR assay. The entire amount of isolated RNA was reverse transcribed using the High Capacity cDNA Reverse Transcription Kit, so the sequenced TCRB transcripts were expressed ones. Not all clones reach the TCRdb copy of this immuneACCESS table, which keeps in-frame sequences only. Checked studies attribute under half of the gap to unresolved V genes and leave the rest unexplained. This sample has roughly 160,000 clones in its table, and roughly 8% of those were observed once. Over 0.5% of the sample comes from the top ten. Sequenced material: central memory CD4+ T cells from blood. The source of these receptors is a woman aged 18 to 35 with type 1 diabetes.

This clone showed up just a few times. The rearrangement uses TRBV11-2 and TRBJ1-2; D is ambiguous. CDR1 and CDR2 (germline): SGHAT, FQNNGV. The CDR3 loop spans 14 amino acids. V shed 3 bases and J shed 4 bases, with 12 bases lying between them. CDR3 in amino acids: CASSFYVSGYGYTF. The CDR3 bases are TGTGCCAGCAGCTTTTATGTCAGCGGCTATGGCTACACCTTC.

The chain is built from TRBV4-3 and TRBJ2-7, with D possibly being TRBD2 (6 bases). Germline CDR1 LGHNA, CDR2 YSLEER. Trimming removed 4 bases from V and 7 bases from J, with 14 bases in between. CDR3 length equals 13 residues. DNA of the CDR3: TGCGCCAGCAGCCCCGGGACTTACGATGAGCAGTACTTC. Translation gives CASSPGTYDEQYF.

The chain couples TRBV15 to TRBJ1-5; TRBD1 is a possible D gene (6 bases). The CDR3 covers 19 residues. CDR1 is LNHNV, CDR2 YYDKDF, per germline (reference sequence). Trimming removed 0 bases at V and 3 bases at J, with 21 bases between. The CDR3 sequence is CATSREWSGGPLVNQPQHF. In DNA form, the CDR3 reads TGTGCCACCAGCAGAGAATGGAGTGGGGGCCCGTTGGTCAATCAGCCCCAGCATTTT.

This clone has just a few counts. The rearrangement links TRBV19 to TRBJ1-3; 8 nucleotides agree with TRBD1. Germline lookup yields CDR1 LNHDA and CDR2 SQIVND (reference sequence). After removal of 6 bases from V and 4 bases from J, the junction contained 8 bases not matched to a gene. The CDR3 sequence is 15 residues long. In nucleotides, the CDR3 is TGTGCCAGTAGGCTGGACAGGGTCTCAGGAAACACCATATATTTT. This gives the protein CASRLDRVSGNTIYF.

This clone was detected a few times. CDR3 region: CAISESREETQYF. In DNA, the CDR3 is TGTGCCATCAGTGAGTCGAGAGAAGAGACCCAGTACTTC. The genes are TRBV10-3 and TRBJ2-5; D is undetermined. The germline V gene has CDR1 ENHRY and CDR2 SYGVKD. The V end lost 0 bases, the J end lost 3 bases, and 5 bases lay between the germline ends. The CDR3 length is 13 residues.

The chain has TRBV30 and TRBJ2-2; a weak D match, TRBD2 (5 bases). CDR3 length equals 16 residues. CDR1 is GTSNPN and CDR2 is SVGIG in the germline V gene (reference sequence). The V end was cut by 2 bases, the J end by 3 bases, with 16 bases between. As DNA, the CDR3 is TGTGCCTGGAGTATCGGACTGGCCAGCGACACCGGGGAGCTGTTTTTT. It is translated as CAWSIGLASDTGELFF. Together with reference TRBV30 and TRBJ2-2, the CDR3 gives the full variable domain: SQTIHQWPATLVQPVGSPLSLECTVEGTSNPNLYWYRQAAGRGLQLLFYSVGIGQISSEVPQNLSASRPQDRQFILSSKKLLLSDSGFYLCAWSIGLASDTGELFFGEGSRLTVL.

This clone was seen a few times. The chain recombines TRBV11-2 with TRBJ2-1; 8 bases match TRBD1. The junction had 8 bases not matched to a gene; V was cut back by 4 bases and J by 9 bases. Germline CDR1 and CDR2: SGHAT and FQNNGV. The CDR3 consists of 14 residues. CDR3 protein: CASSSRQGTGEQFF. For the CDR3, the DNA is TGTGCCAGCAGCTCTCGACAGGGGACGGGTGAGCAGTTCTTC.

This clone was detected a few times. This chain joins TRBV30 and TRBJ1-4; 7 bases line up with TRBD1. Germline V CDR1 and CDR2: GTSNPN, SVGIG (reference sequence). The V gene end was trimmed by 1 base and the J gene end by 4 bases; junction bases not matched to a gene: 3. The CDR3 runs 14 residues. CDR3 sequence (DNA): TGTGCCTGGAGTGCGACAGGGTATAATGAAAAACTGTTTTTT. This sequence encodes CAWSATGYNEKLFF.

CDR3 loop: CASSASDWRGTQYF. CDR3 bases: TGTGCCAGCAGTGCCTCGGACTGGCGTGGGACCCAGTACTTC. V usage is TRBV28 and J usage is TRBJ2-5, with D tentatively TRBD2 (5 bases). This CDR3 has 14 amino acids. The ends were cut back, 5 bases at V and 7 bases at J, with 17 bases in the middle. The germline gives CDR1 MDHEN, CDR2 SYDVKM.

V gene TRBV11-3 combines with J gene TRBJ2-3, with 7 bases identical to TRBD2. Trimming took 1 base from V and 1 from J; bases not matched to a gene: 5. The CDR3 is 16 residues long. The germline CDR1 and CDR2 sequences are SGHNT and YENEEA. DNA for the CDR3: TGTGCCAGCAGCTTAGGAGGGACTACCCGCACAGATACGCAGTATTTT. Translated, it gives CASSLGGTTRTDTQYF. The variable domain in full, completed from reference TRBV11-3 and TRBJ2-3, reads EAGVVQSPRYKIIEKKQPVAFWCNPISGHNTLYWYLQNLGQGPELLIRYENEEAVDDSQLPKDRFSAERLKGVDSTLKIQPAELGDSAVYLCASSLGGTTRTDTQYFGPGTRLTVL.

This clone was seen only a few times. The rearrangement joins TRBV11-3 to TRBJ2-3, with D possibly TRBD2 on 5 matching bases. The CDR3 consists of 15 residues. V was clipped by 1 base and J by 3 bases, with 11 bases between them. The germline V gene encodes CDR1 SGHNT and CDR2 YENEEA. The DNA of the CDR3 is TGTGCCAGCAGCTTAGGCACCAGCGGTACAGATACGCAGTATTTT. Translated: CASSLGTSGTDTQYF.

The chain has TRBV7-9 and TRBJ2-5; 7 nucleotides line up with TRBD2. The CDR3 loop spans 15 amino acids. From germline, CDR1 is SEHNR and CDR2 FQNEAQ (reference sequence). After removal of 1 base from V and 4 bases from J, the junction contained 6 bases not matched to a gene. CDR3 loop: CASSLELALGETQYF. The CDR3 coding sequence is TGTGCCAGCAGCTTAGAACTAGCGCTGGGAGAGACCCAGTACTTC.

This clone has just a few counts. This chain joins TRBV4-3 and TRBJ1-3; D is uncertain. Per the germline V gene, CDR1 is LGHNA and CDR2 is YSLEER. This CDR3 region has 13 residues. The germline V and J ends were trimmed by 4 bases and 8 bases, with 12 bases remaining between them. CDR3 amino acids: CASSRRGVDTIYF. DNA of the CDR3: TGCGCCAGCAGCCGCCGGGGAGTGGACACCATATATTTT.